This passage covers 29 T cell receptor beta chains from one sample sequenced in a study of blood T cell repertoires in COVID-19. Assay used: immunoSEQ multiplex PCR; TCRdb lists only in-frame clones, some missing. The table records 250,000 to 350,000 clones, over 75% of them present only once. The specimen was peripheral blood. These receptors originate from a young man with active or convalescent COVID-19.

This sequence joins TRBV11-2 and TRBJ2-3, with D possibly matching TRBD2 (6 bases). The germline V gene encodes CDR1 SGHAT and CDR2 FQNNGV. With 5 bases removed from V and 1 base from J, the gap between germline ends came to 16 bases. The CDR3 runs 16 residues. The CDR3 bases are TGTGCCAGCAGCGCCGTGGGGCGGGGCGGCACAGATACGCAGTATTTT. Residues: CASSAVGRGGTDTQYF.

J is TRBJ1-2 and V is TRBV7-3, with D perhaps matching TRBD1 (6 bases). Germline CDR1 and CDR2: SGHTA and FQGTGA. Trimming shortened V by 4 bases and J by 4 bases, and 19 bases separated the two germline ends. The CDR3 runs 16 residues. The CDR3 region has the DNA TGTGCCAGCAGCTACCCCAGGACAGACTGTATCTATGGCTACACCTTC. Translated: CASSYPRTDCIYGYTF.

The chain carries TRBV11-2 and TRBJ2-1; 11 bases are a match to TRBD2. The CDR3 spans 15 residues. V was pared by 5 bases and J by 6 bases, with 6 bases of the junction left unmatched. Germline CDR1 and CDR2: SGHAT and FQNNGV. The CDR3 here is CASSLLAGGLNEQFF. The CDR3 DNA reads as TGTGCCAGCAGCCTCCTAGCGGGGGGACTCAATGAGCAGTTCTTC.

V gene TRBV6-6 combines with J gene TRBJ2-1; the D gene is possibly TRBD1 (5 bases). The CDR3 spans 15 residues. The germline V and J ends were trimmed by 4 bases and 4 bases, with 14 bases remaining between them. CDR1 is MNHNY, CDR2 SVGAGI, per germline (reference sequence). CDR3 sequence: CASSSGHRRYNEQFF. The CDR3 DNA follows: TGTGCCAGCAGTTCCGGACATCGTCGATACAATGAGCAGTTCTTC.

The rearrangement uses TRBV19 and TRBJ1-2; TRBD1 might be the D (5 bases). Deletions cut 4 bases from V and 2 bases from J, with 14 bases between. CDR1 is LNHDA, CDR2 SQIVND, per germline (reference sequence). This CDR3 region has 15 residues. CDR3 in amino acids: CASSSRGGLNYGYTF. As DNA, the CDR3 is TGTGCCAGTAGTAGCCGCGGGGGTTTGAACTATGGCTACACCTTC. The entire variable domain, with the rest obtained from reference TRBV19 and TRBJ1-2, is as follows: DGGITQSPKYLFRKEGQNVTLSCEQNLNHDAMYWYRQDPGQGLRLIYYSQIVNDFQKGDIAEGYSVSREKKESFPLTVTSAQKNPTAFYLCASSSRGGLNYGYTFGSGTRLTVV.

The chain combines TRBV20-1 with TRBJ1-2, with D maybe TRBD1 (6 bases). The CDR3 is made up of 14 amino acids. Per the germline V gene, CDR1 is DFQATT and CDR2 is SNEGSKA (reference sequence). Trimming left V 3 bases short and J 0 bases short, with 11 bases between. CDR3: CSASSGTTNYGYTF. DNA of the CDR3: TGCAGTGCTAGTTCCGGGACAACTAACTATGGCTACACCTTC.

The chain combines TRBV6-5 with TRBJ2-7; 8 bases line up with TRBD1. J lost 3 bases, V lost 6 bases, and 10 bases had no gene match. CDR3 size: 15 residues. CDR1 and CDR2 from the germline V gene are MNHEY and SVGAGI. CDR3 in amino acids: CASSRERTGSYEQYF. CDR3 DNA: TGTGCCAGCAGCCGTGAAAGGACAGGGAGCTACGAGCAGTACTTC.

The rearrangement joins TRBV27 to TRBJ1-2, with 10 bases matching TRBD1. The CDR3 sequence is 13 residues long. V shed 5 bases, J shed 7 bases, and the junction held 4 bases outside the gene matches. Germline loops: CDR1 MNHEY, CDR2 SMNVEV (reference sequence). DNA for the CDR3: TGTGCCAGCAGTACCGGGACAGGGGTTGGCTACACCTTC. The encoded protein is CASSTGTGVGYTF.

This rearrangement joins TRBV7-9 to TRBJ2-1; possibly TRBD2 for D (6 bases). The CDR3 is 17 residues long. Between the trimmed V and J ends, which lost 6 bases and 0 bases, there was a span of 18 bases. CDR1 is SEHNR, CDR2 FQNEAQ, per germline (reference sequence). The CDR3 reads CASSSLTGDSSYNEQFF. In DNA, the CDR3 is TGTGCCAGCAGTTCCTTAACGGGGGATAGCTCCTACAATGAGCAGTTCTTC.

The rearrangement joins TRBV19 to TRBJ1-6; perhaps TRBD1 as D (5 bases). The germline gives CDR1 LNHDA, CDR2 SQIVND (reference sequence). The CDR3 runs 15 residues. Trimming stripped 9 bases from V and 7 bases from J, with 19 bases between. The CDR3 sequence: CASRPVVKGNSPLHF. The CDR3 nucleotides are TGTGCCAGCCGACCGGTGGTAAAGGGGAATTCACCCCTCCACTTT.

The rearrangement links TRBV2 to TRBJ2-3, with D possibly being TRBD2 (5 bases). This CDR3 region has 12 residues. Per germline, CDR1 SNHLY and CDR2 FYNNEI. Trimming pared 8 bases from V and 4 bases from J, leaving 10 bases between. The chain's CDR3 is CASEGVSDTQYF. As DNA, the CDR3 is TGTGCCAGCGAGGGAGTGTCAGATACGCAGTATTTT.

V usage is TRBV12-3 or TRBV12-4 and J usage is TRBJ2-5; TRBD1 might be the D (5 bases). V was shortened by 6 bases and J by 2 bases, with 7 bases between the two germline ends. The CDR3 totals 12 residues. This CDR3 is CASRHRQETQYF. CDR3 in DNA: TGTGCCAGCAGACACAGGCAAGAGACCCAGTACTTC.

The chain uses TRBV5-1 and TRBJ1-5; no reliable D call. Germline values: CDR1 SGHRS, CDR2 YFSETQ. Trimming removed 0 bases at V and 3 bases at J, with 10 bases between. This CDR3 spans 15 amino acids. The CDR3 sequence is CASSLDGRLNQPQHF. CDR3 nucleotide sequence: TGCGCCAGCAGCTTGGATGGCAGACTCAATCAGCCCCAGCATTTT.

The gene calls are TRBV10-3 and TRBJ1-1, with 7 bases that match TRBD1. The V gene's germline CDR1 is ENHRY and CDR2 SYGVKD. There are 15 residues in the CDR3. The ends lost 6 bases at V and 0 bases at J; junction bases unmatched: 7. The CDR3 DNA reads TGTGCCATCAGGGGGACAGCAGCTTTGAACACTGAAGCTTTCTTT. It translates to CAIRGTAALNTEAFF.

The rearrangement uses TRBV28 and TRBJ1-2, with a weak D call TRBD1 (5 bases). This CDR3 is 14 amino acids long. V was clipped by 0 bases and J by 7 bases, with 12 bases between them. Germline V gene lookup returns CDR1 MDHEN and CDR2 SYDVKM. For the CDR3, the DNA is TGTGCCAGCAGTTTATGGCAGGGATGGAGTGGCTACACCTTC. This encodes CASSLWQGWSGYTF.

The chain links TRBV27 to TRBJ2-1; 8 nucleotides align to TRBD1. Germline CDR1 reads MNHEY; CDR2 reads SMNVEV (reference sequence). The ends lost 0 bases at V and 9 bases at J; junction bases unmatched: 7. The CDR3 consists of 15 residues. The CDR3 coding sequence is TGTGCCAGCAGTTTATCGCGGACAGGGTACGGTGAGCAGTTCTTC. Its protein is CASSLSRTGYGEQFF.

The rearrangement joins TRBV7-9 to TRBJ1-1, with D unclear. The CDR3 covers 14 residues. CDR1 SEHNR and CDR2 FQNEAQ come from the germline V gene (reference sequence). The V end was cut by 1 base, the J end by 4 bases, with 10 bases between. CDR3 in amino acids: CASSLGGQITEAFF. Here the CDR3 DNA reads TGTGCCAGCAGCTTAGGAGGGCAGATCACTGAAGCTTTCTTT.

This rearrangement joins TRBV29-1 to TRBJ2-7; D gene ambiguous. This CDR3 is 10 amino acids long. The germline CDR1 and CDR2 sequences are SQVTM and ANQGSEA. The V end lost 5 bases, the J end lost 5 bases, and 7 bases lay between the germline ends. The CDR3 is CSVLSDEQYF. Written as DNA, the CDR3 is TGCAGCGTTCTCAGTGACGAGCAGTACTTC.

The rearrangement links TRBV2 to TRBJ2-3, with D uncertain. V dropped 0 bases and J dropped 7 bases, with 8 bases sitting between them. Germline-derived CDR1 and CDR2 are SNHLY and FYNNEI. The CDR3 sequence is 13 residues long. DNA for the CDR3: TGTGCCAGCAGTGAAGCCCCATTCCATACGCAGTATTTT. Protein: CASSEAPFHTQYF. The complete variable domain, with remaining parts taken from reference TRBV2 and TRBJ2-3, reads EPEVTQTPSHQVTQMGQEVILRCVPISNHLYFYWYRQILGQKVEFLVSFYNNEISEKSEIFDDQFSVERPDGSNFTLKIRSTKLEDSAMYFCASSEAPFHTQYFGPGTRLTVL.

This chain links TRBV4-2 with TRBJ1-6; 10 positions match TRBD1. Per germline, CDR1 LGHNA and CDR2 YNFKEQ. CDR3 length equals 15 residues. With 4 bases clipped from V and 8 bases from J, the junction kept 5 bases outside the gene matches. The CDR3 DNA sequence: TGTGCCAGCAGCCGAGGGACAGGGGTCGATTCACCCCTCCACTTT. This encodes CASSRGTGVDSPLHF.

This chain joins TRBV13 and TRBJ2-5; D ambiguous. V dropped 0 bases and J dropped 1 base, with 6 bases sitting between them. This CDR3 has 14 residues. CDR1 is PRHDT, CDR2 FYEKMQ, per germline (reference sequence). CDR3 in amino acids: CASSLGHRQETQYF. CDR3 nucleotide sequence: TGTGCCAGCAGCTTAGGACACCGCCAAGAGACCCAGTACTTC.

The rearrangement uses TRBV13 and TRBJ1-1; TRBD1 matches 9 bases. The CDR3 sequence is 15 residues long. Trimming cost V 9 bases and J 3 bases; bases outside gene matches: 11. Germline assignment: CDR1 PRHDT and CDR2 FYEKMQ (reference sequence). The CDR3 DNA reads TGTGCCAGTGTTACCACAGGGGGCGTCGACACTGAAGCTTTCTTT. This encodes CASVTTGGVDTEAFF.

This chain links TRBV19 with TRBJ1-5; maybe TRBD1 (6 bases). Trimming stripped 6 bases from V and 4 bases from J, with 19 bases between. Germline V gene sequence: CDR1 LNHDA, CDR2 SQIVND (reference sequence). The CDR3 loop spans 16 amino acids. The chain's CDR3 is CASSPSYRVGNQPQHF. The CDR3 region has the DNA TGTGCCAGTAGCCCTTCATACAGGGTAGGGAATCAGCCCCAGCATTTT.

The chain joins TRBV6-5 to TRBJ1-5, with D unresolved. CDR1 is MNHEY and CDR2 is SVGAGI in the germline V gene. The CDR3 contains 15 residues. The V and J ends lost 6 bases and 1 base respectively, with 13 bases between them. The CDR3: CASSPPGSSNQPQHF. The CDR3 nucleotides read TGTGCCAGCAGCCCCCCCGGGTCAAGCAATCAGCCCCAGCATTTT.

This clone was recorded a few times. The chain recombines TRBV5-1 with TRBJ2-1; D is perhaps TRBD2 (6 bases). Germline V gene sequence: CDR1 SGHRS, CDR2 YFSETQ. The CDR3 length is 15 residues. Deletions cut 2 bases from V and 7 bases from J, with 16 bases between. In DNA form, the CDR3 reads TGCGCCAGCAGCTTACAAGCTGGGGGGAAAAATGAGCAGTTCTTC. The encoded protein is CASSLQAGGKNEQFF.

The chain couples TRBV11-2 to TRBJ2-2; the D is unclear. V shed 8 bases and J shed 1 base, with 11 bases lying between them. This CDR3 comprises 14 residues. Germline CDR1 reads SGHAT; CDR2 reads FQNNGV. CDR3 residues: CASLGTVNTGELFF. The CDR3 DNA reads TGTGCCAGCTTGGGCACTGTGAACACCGGGGAGCTGTTTTTT.

The genes are TRBV6-4 and TRBJ2-3, with 13 bases matching TRBD2. The junction had 4 bases not matched to a gene; V was cut back by 5 bases and J by 2 bases. The CDR3 spans 16 residues. The V gene's germline CDR1 is MRHNA and CDR2 SNTAGT. Here the CDR3 DNA reads TGTGCCAGCAGTCCCGGGACTAGCGGGGCCACAGATACGCAGTATTTT. Residues: CASSPGTSGATDTQYF.

This rearrangement joins TRBV10-1 to TRBJ2-1; 9 bases are a match to TRBD1. The trim removed 3 bases at V and 8 bases at J, leaving 14 bases unmatched. This CDR3 has 17 amino acids. From germline, CDR1 is WNHNN and CDR2 SYGVQD (reference sequence). In DNA form, the CDR3 reads TGCGCCAGCAGTGACCCGGACCAGGGACAGGGATATGATGAGCAGTTCTTC. Its translation is CASSDPDQGQGYDEQFF.

V gene TRBV4-3 combines with J gene TRBJ1-1; D perhaps matches TRBD1 (6 bases). V was shortened by 1 base and J by 4 bases, with 13 bases between the two germline ends. Germline CDR1 LGHNA, CDR2 YSLEER. The CDR3 is made up of 15 amino acids. CDR3 protein: CASSQGGGVITEAFF. Written as DNA, the CDR3 is TGCGCCAGCAGCCAAGGAGGGGGGGTGATCACTGAAGCTTTCTTT.